The rows below give T cell receptor beta chains drawn from one sample of a study of regulatory T cells in long-lasting Graves disease. TCRdb re-called the multiplex PCR reads with MiXCR, one entry per CDR3 protein. The sample holds about 340,000 distinct CDR3 sequences, about 19% seen once. The specimen comprised peripheral blood mononuclear cells (PBMCs), sampled when the disease was refractory, from a patient treated with antithyroid drugs. The receptors were sampled from a female donor with Graves disease. Each CDR3 is given with its conserved first and last residue. The D gene is left open where the match is weak. The listing skips clone size in some rows; elsewhere it reads once, few, many or a size class.

v_call	clone_size	d_call	j_call	cdr3_aa	cdr3_nt
TRBV27	many	NA	TRBJ1-1	CASSLVRRGTEAFF	TGTGCCAGCAGTTTGGTTCGGAGGGGAACTGAAGCTTTCTTT
TRBV28	many	NA	TRBJ2-5	CASSLKFQETQYF	TGTGCCAGCAGTTTAAAGTTCCAAGAGACCCAGTACTTC
TRBV19	many	NA	TRBJ2-6	CASSRGAGANVLTF	TGTGCCAGCAGTCGGGGTGCTGGGGCCAACGTCCTGACTTTC
TRBV5-1	NA	NA	TRBJ1-2	CASSSSGTSYGYTF	TGCGCCAGCAGCTCGTCCGGGACGTCCTATGGCTACACCTTC
TRBV2	NA	NA	TRBJ2-2	CASSVSQGWTGELFF	TGTGCCAGCAGTGTCTCACAGGGATGGACCGGGGAGCTGTTTTTT
TRBV12-3/TRBV12-4	few	NA	TRBJ2-6	CASSTRANVLTF	TGTGCCAGCAGTACCCGGGCCAACGTCCTGACTTTC
TRBV12-5	few	NA	TRBJ2-7	CARGTLGEQYF	TGTGCTAGAGGGACTTTGGGGGAGCAGTACTTC
TRBV5-4	NA	NA	TRBJ1-2	CASSRSAGFLGEGYTF	TGTGCCAGCAGCCGGTCCGCAGGGTTCCTTGGGGAGGGCTACACCTTC
TRBV19	few	TRBD2	TRBJ2-5	CASSFLGSGRETQYF	TGTGCCAGTAGTTTCTTGGGCAGCGGGAGAGAGACCCAGTACTTC
TRBV13	NA	NA	TRBJ1-3	CASSLITSSGNTIYF	TGTGCCAGCAGCTTAATAACTAGCTCTGGAAACACCATATATTTT
TRBV14	few	NA	TRBJ1-2	CASSHRGLTNYGYTF	TGTGCCAGCAGCCATAGGGGGTTAACTAACTATGGCTACACCTTC
TRBV12-3/TRBV12-4	NA	NA	TRBJ2-3	CASSPGLATSTDTQYF	TGTGCCAGCAGCCCCGGCCTAGCGACTAGCACAGATACGCAGTATTTT
TRBV28	NA	NA	TRBJ1-2	CASSSGTDVHGYTF	TGTGCCAGCAGTTCAGGGACGGATGTCCATGGCTACACCTTC
TRBV28	NA	NA	TRBJ2-5	CASRTSDFKGRTQYF	TGTGCCAGCAGGACCTCGGATTTTAAGGGACGGACCCAGTACTTC
TRBV4-3	NA	NA	TRBJ1-3	CASSQDGGSGNTIYF	TGCGCCAGCAGCCAAGATGGGGGCTCTGGAAACACCATATATTTT
TRBV2	NA	NA	TRBJ1-5	CASSSTDRSQPQHF	TGTGCCAGCAGCTCAACGGACAGATCTCAGCCCCAGCATTTT
TRBV6-2/TRBV6-3	few	NA	TRBJ1-1	CASSYSSGREAFF	TGTGCCAGCAGTTACTCGTCCGGGCGCGAAGCTTTCTTT
TRBV6-5	many	NA	TRBJ1-4	CASSYAGIMGEKLFF	TGTGCCAGCAGTTACGCTGGTATAATGGGCGAAAAACTGTTTTTT
TRBV7-6	many	NA	TRBJ2-5	CASSLRVSGETQYF	TGTGCCAGCAGCTTAAGGGTTTCAGGAGAGACCCAGTACTTC
TRBV4-3	NA	TRBD2	TRBJ2-2	CASSSSGTSGGPTGELFF	TGCGCCAGCAGCTCAAGCGGGACTAGCGGGGGGCCCACCGGGGAGCTGTTTTTT
TRBV14	NA	NA	TRBJ1-5	CASSQPNQPQHF	TGTGCCAGCAGCCAACCTAATCAGCCCCAGCATTTT
TRBV7-9	few	TRBD1	TRBJ1-1	CASSFARQGPNTEAFF	TGTGCCAGCAGCTTCGCTCGACAGGGGCCAAACACTGAAGCTTTCTTT
TRBV14	NA	NA	TRBJ2-7	CASSQEIAGLAYEQYF	TGTGCCAGCAGCCAAGAGATTGCAGGCCTAGCCTACGAGCAGTACTTC
TRBV12-3/TRBV12-4	few	NA	TRBJ2-7	CASSLSGLSSYEQYF	TGTGCCAGCAGTTTAAGCGGTTTGAGCTCCTACGAGCAGTACTTC
TRBV4-2	few	TRBD2	TRBJ2-2	CASSPGGLVNTGELFF	TGTGCCAGCAGCCCGGGGGGACTAGTAAACACCGGGGAGCTGTTTTTT
TRBV15	few	NA	TRBJ1-6	CATGRDSPLHF	TGTGCCACCGGGCGGGATTCACCCCTCCACTTT
TRBV9	few	TRBD1	TRBJ2-2	CASSTPGQGVPGELFF	TGTGCCAGCAGCACGCCGGGACAGGGGGTTCCCGGGGAGCTGTTTTTT
TRBV12-3/TRBV12-4	many	TRBD2	TRBJ2-2	CASSTTSGRRNTGELFF	TGTGCCAGCAGCACGACTAGCGGGAGGCGTAACACCGGGGAGCTGTTTTTT
TRBV20-1	NA	NA	TRBJ2-7	CSASATDYRAMRYF	TGCAGTGCTTCCGCGACAGACTACCGGGCGATGCGGTACTTC
TRBV6-1	many	NA	TRBJ2-7	CASSTPGYEQYF	TGTGCCAGCAGTACCCCGGGCTACGAGCAGTACTTC
TRBV6-5	few	NA	TRBJ2-2	CASSFIAENTGELFF	TGTGCCAGCAGTTTTATAGCCGAGAACACCGGGGAGCTGTTTTTT
TRBV27	NA	NA	TRBJ2-3	CASSPAGTQDEQYF	TGTGCCAGCAGCCCCGCCGGGACTCAAGACGAGCAGTATTTT
TRBV6-1	many	TRBD1	TRBJ1-1	CASSPRQGGSNTEAFF	TGTGCCAGCAGTCCCCGACAGGGGGGATCGAACACTGAAGCTTTCTTT
TRBV24-1	NA	NA	TRBJ1-1	CATRYTGTEKEAFF	TGTGCCACCAGGTATACCGGGACGGAAAAAGAAGCTTTCTTT
TRBV7-9	NA	NA	TRBJ1-4	CASSFRGSWEKLFF	TGTGCCAGCAGCTTCAGGGGAAGCTGGGAAAAACTGTTTTTT
TRBV12-5	NA	NA	TRBJ1-1	CASGFRDTEAFF	TGTGCTAGTGGTTTCAGGGACACTGAAGCTTTCTTT
TRBV9	few	NA	TRBJ2-5	CASSVGSFDPGGGETQYF	TGTGCCAGCAGCGTAGGCTCATTTGACCCTGGAGGTGGAGAGACCCAGTACTTC
TRBV2	many	NA	TRBJ2-2	CASSQTLGLKGDTGELFF	TGTGCCAGCAGTCAAACCCTTGGGCTAAAGGGGGACACCGGGGAGCTGTTTTTT
TRBV20-1	NA	NA	TRBJ2-7	CSAREENYEQYF	TGCAGTGCGAGAGAGGAAAACTACGAGCAGTACTTC
TRBV28	once	TRBD1	TRBJ1-2	CASSPKTGTYGYTF	TGTGCCAGCAGTCCCAAGACAGGGACCTATGGCTACACCTTC
TRBV24-1	many	TRBD1	TRBJ1-2	CATSDPRTGYHYTF	TGTGCCACCAGTGACCCGCGGACAGGATATCACTACACCTTC
TRBV7-9	NA	TRBD2	TRBJ2-5	CASSLEGRAETQYF	TGTGCCAGCAGCTTAGAGGGGAGGGCAGAGACCCAGTACTTC
TRBV29-1	NA	NA	TRBJ2-2	CSVEDGDRAGELFF	TGCAGCGTTGAAGATGGGGACCGAGCCGGGGAGCTGTTTTTT
TRBV5-6	NA	NA	TRBJ1-3	CASSLNGLVDTIYF	TGTGCCAGCAGCTTGAACGGACTCGTGGACACCATATATTTT
TRBV19	many	NA	TRBJ2-5	CASSTYGVFGEETQYF	TGTGCCAGTAGTACTTACGGGGTGTTTGGGGAAGAGACCCAGTACTTC
TRBV4-1	NA	NA	TRBJ2-7	CASSRPGGRGRIDEQYF	TGCGCCAGCAGCCGCCCGGGGGGGAGGGGGCGTATCGACGAGCAGTACTTC
TRBV12-3/TRBV12-4	few	TRBD1	TRBJ1-2	CASSLLSLKDRDRSYGYTF	TGTGCCAGCAGTTTGCTGTCCCTGAAGGACCGGGACAGGAGCTATGGCTACACCTTC
TRBV12-3/TRBV12-4	many	NA	TRBJ1-1	CASSIGGPEAFF	TGTGCCAGCAGTATTGGGGGTCCTGAAGCTTTCTTT
TRBV11-3	few	NA	TRBJ1-1	CASRARQGNSNTEAFF	TGTGCCAGCAGGGCTAGGCAGGGTAACTCGAACACTGAAGCTTTCTTT
TRBV12-3/TRBV12-4	many	TRBD1	TRBJ1-2	CASSYQGALGYTF	TGTGCCAGCAGTTATCAGGGGGCGCTTGGCTACACCTTC
TRBV7-9	NA	TRBD1	TRBJ2-5	CASSLIRDREETQYF	TGTGCCAGCAGCTTAATCCGGGACAGGGAAGAGACCCAGTACTTC
TRBV5-5	many	NA	TRBJ1-2	CASSPDSPRYGYTF	TGTGCCAGCAGCCCGGACAGTCCCCGCTATGGCTACACCTTC
TRBV20-1	many	NA	TRBJ2-7	CSARKTTSYEQYF	TGCAGTGCTAGGAAGACCACCTCCTACGAGCAGTACTTC
TRBV11-2	NA	NA	TRBJ2-1	CASSLEREAVSYNEQFF	TGTGCCAGCAGCTTAGAAAGGGAGGCGGTCTCCTACAATGAGCAGTTCTTC
TRBV4-1	NA	NA	TRBJ2-4	CASSQDAGPPFEYF	TGCGCCAGCAGCCAAGATGCGGGACCCCCTTTCGAGTACTTC
TRBV6-1	NA	TRBD2	TRBJ2-3	CASKTSGFTDTQYF	TGTGCCAGCAAGACTAGCGGATTCACAGATACGCAGTATTTT
TRBV15	NA	TRBD1	TRBJ1-5	CATSRQGAIEPQHF	TGTGCCACCAGCAGACAGGGGGCGATTGAGCCCCAGCATTTT